This record concerns one T cell receptor (beta chain) sequence. These data originate in a study of blood T cell repertoires in COVID-19. Sequencing was performed with immunoSEQ multiplex PCR; in TCRdb, only in-frame clones are kept and a portion is missing. In the table there are about 200,000 clones, roughly 86% of which are singletons. Participants' own reports of clinical history determined their cohort assignment. Germline lookup yields CDR1 MNHEY and CDR2 SMNVEV (reference sequence). The CDR3 is 13 amino acids. Deletions cut 0 bases from V and 8 bases from J, with 10 bases between. This TCR was sampled from a middle-aged man with acute COVID-19. The specimen was PBMCs or T cells enriched from blood (not recorded which). The chain is built from TRBV27 and TRBJ1-2; no firm D call. The DNA of the CDR3 is TGTGCCAGCAGTTTATCTGGGAGATGGGGCTACACCTTC. Its translation is CASSLSGRWGYTF.